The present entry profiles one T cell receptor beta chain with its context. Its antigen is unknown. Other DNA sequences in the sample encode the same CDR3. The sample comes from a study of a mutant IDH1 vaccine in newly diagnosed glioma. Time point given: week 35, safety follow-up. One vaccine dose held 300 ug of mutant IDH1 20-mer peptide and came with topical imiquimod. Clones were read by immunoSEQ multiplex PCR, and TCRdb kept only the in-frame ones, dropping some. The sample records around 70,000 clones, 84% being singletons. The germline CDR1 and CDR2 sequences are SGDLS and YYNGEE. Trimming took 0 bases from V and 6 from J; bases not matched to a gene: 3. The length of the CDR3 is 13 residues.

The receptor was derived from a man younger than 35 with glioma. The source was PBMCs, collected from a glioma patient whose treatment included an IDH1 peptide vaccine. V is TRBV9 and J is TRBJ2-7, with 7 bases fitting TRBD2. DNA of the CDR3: TGTGCCAGCAGCGTAGCGACTAGCAGCGAGCAGTACTTC. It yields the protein CASSVATSSEQYF.